Below, 14 T cell receptor beta chains from the same sample are listed, as sequenced in a study of blood T cell repertoires in COVID-19. The repertoire was sequenced with immunoSEQ multiplex PCR; TCRdb's copy has only in-frame clones and lacks some. Of roughly 260,000 clones listed, about 89% are singletons. Material: peripheral blood. These receptors came from a man in his forties who had recovered from COVID-19.

This chain joins TRBV13 and TRBJ1-2; TRBD1 might be the D (5 bases). Germline V gene sequence: CDR1 PRHDT, CDR2 FYEKMQ (reference sequence). V lost 6 bases and J lost 1, with 12 bases in between. CDR3 length equals 14 residues. The chain's CDR3 is CASRYSRVNYGYTF. CDR3 in DNA: TGTGCCAGCAGGTATTCCAGGGTTAACTATGGCTACACCTTC.

This clone was found once. This CDR3 is CASIPVLSNQPQHF. The CDR3 bases are TGTGCCAGCATCCCTGTACTTAGCAATCAGCCCCAGCATTTT. This sequence joins TRBV6-6 and TRBJ1-5; no clear D. With 7 bases removed from V and 0 bases from J, the gap between germline ends came to 10 bases. This CDR3 is built from 14 residues. Germline V gene sequence: CDR1 MNHNY, CDR2 SVGAGI (reference sequence).

This chain connects TRBV9 to TRBJ2-5; D might be TRBD2 (5 bases). The V end was cut by 0 bases, the J end by 5 bases, with 11 bases between. Germline V lookup: CDR1 SGDLS, CDR2 YYNGEE. CDR3 length: 14 amino acids. CDR3 nucleotide sequence: TGTGCCAGCAGCGTAGCCCTCAGAGGGGAGACCCAGTACTTC. It codes for CASSVALRGETQYF.

This chain uses TRBV5-1 with TRBJ2-1; TRBD2 matches 7 bases. The CDR3 length is 12 residues. J lost 7 bases, V lost 5 bases, and 3 bases had no gene match. Germline V gives CDR1 SGHRS, CDR2 YFSETQ. The CDR3 nucleotides are TGCGCCAGCAGAGCGGGATATAATGAGCAGTTCTTC. Residues: CASRAGYNEQFF.

This sequence joins TRBV10-3 and TRBJ1-6; tentatively, D is TRBD1 (6 bases). Germline CDR1 ENHRY, CDR2 SYGVKD. This CDR3 contains 14 residues. Deletions cut 5 bases from V and 12 bases from J, with 17 bases between. This CDR3 reads CAISLPDRQGPLHF. The CDR3 DNA is TGTGCCATCAGTCTACCTGACAGGCAAGGACCCCTCCACTTT.

The chain combines TRBV4-2 with TRBJ2-3; 9 nucleotides align to TRBD2. The V and J ends lost 4 bases and 4 bases, in that order; junction bases with no gene match: 9. The CDR3 is 16 residues long. CDR1 and CDR2 from the germline V gene are LGHNA and YNFKEQ. CDR3 sequence (DNA): TGTGCCAGCAGCCCTCCAGCGGGAGGCGTCGCAGATACGCAGTATTTT. It yields the protein CASSPPAGGVADTQYF.

V and J are TRBV5-1 and TRBJ2-1; possible D gene TRBD2, 5 bases. Germline-derived CDR1 and CDR2 are SGHRS and YFSETQ. The CDR3 length is 16 residues. Trimming pared 0 bases from V and 5 bases from J, leaving 15 bases between. The CDR3: CASSLAVAARDNEQFF. The CDR3 DNA sequence: TGCGCCAGCAGCTTGGCTGTGGCCGCGAGGGACAATGAGCAGTTCTTC. Looking up the rest from reference TRBV5-1 and TRBJ2-1 gives the full variable domain: KAGVTQTPRYLIKTRGQQVTLSCSPISGHRSVSWYQQTPGQGLQFLFEYFSETQRNKGNFPGRFSGRQFSNSRSEMNVSTLELGDSALYLCASSLAVAARDNEQFFGPGTRLTVL.

This chain joins TRBV7-2 and TRBJ1-2; D might be TRBD1 (6 bases). V lost 2 bases to trimming and J lost 8 bases, with 21 bases between them. Germline CDR1 SGHTA, CDR2 FQGNSA. The CDR3 spans 16 residues. Written as DNA, the CDR3 is TGTGCCAGCAGCTTATCGGGGAGGGGGTTTGAGGCAGGCTACACCTTC. This sequence encodes CASSLSGRGFEAGYTF.

This chain uses TRBV19 with TRBJ2-6; tentatively, D is TRBD2 (6 bases). The germline CDR1 and CDR2 sequences are LNHDA and SQIVND (reference sequence). The V end was cut by 6 bases, the J end by 0 bases, with 15 bases between. The CDR3 consists of 17 residues. CDR3 loop: CASRILGGNSGANVLTF. As DNA, the CDR3 is TGTGCCAGTAGGATCCTCGGGGGTAACTCTGGGGCCAACGTCCTGACTTTC.

The chain couples TRBV27 to TRBJ2-5, with 9 bases identical to TRBD2. Germline V CDR1 and CDR2: MNHEY, SMNVEV (reference sequence). With V trimmed by 4 bases and J by 2 bases, 5 bases remained unmatched. This CDR3 spans 15 amino acids. In DNA form, the CDR3 reads TGTGCCAGCAGTTGGTTGGGACTAGCACAAGAGACCCAGTACTTC. Protein: CASSWLGLAQETQYF.

The chain combines TRBV2 with TRBJ1-2; D gene ambiguous. The CDR3 sequence is 15 residues long. V lost 0 bases to trimming and J lost 2 bases, with 10 bases between them. CDR1 is SNHLY and CDR2 is FYNNEI in the germline V gene. The CDR3 nucleotides are TGTGCCAGCAGTGAAGCGGGCTCGGTAAACTATGGCTACACCTTC. It translates to CASSEAGSVNYGYTF.

This chain links TRBV3-1 (or the pseudogene TRBV3-2) with TRBJ2-5; TRBD1 is a possible D gene (5 bases). The length of the CDR3 is 15 residues. From germline, CDR1 is LGHDT and CDR2 YNNKEL (reference sequence). Trimming pared 2 bases from V and 1 base from J, leaving 11 bases between. The CDR3 reads CASSQMRTPQETQYF. In DNA form, the CDR3 reads TGTGCCAGCAGCCAAATGAGGACACCCCAAGAGACCCAGTACTTC.

This sequence joins TRBV9 and TRBJ2-2, with D uncertain. The length of the CDR3 is 13 residues. Germline CDR1 and CDR2: SGDLS and YYNGEE. Trimming cost V 0 bases and J 3 bases, with 3 bases left between them. The CDR3 region has the DNA TGTGCCAGCAGCGTAGGCGACACCGGGGAGCTGTTTTTT. Translating it yields CASSVGDTGELFF. Together with reference TRBV9 and TRBJ2-2, the CDR3 gives the full variable domain: DSGVTQTPKHLITATGQRVTLRCSPRSGDLSVYWYQQSLDQGLQFLIQYYNGEERAKGNILERFSAQQFPDLHSELNLSSLELGDSALYFCASSVGDTGELFFGEGSRLTVL.

This chain joins TRBV5-1 and TRBJ2-1; 16 bases align to TRBD2. CDR3 length equals 19 residues. Per germline, CDR1 SGHRS and CDR2 YFSETQ. Trimming at V came to 4 bases and at J to 4 bases, leaving 11 bases not matched to a gene. For the CDR3, the DNA is TGCGCCAGCAGCCCGCTGGGACTAGCGGGAGGGCCGGCGTACAATGAGCAGTTCTTC. Protein sequence: CASSPLGLAGGPAYNEQFF.